Here is one TCR beta chain with its context. The repertoire was sequenced with immunoSEQ multiplex PCR; TCRdb's copy has only in-frame clones and lacks some. The sample consists of some 180,000 clones, approximately 80% of them appearing once. Trimming at V came to 9 bases and at J to 3 bases, leaving 5 bases not matched to a gene. The CDR3 runs to 13 residues. Looked up from germline, CDR1 is SNHLY and CDR2 is FYNNEI. The source of the sample is a study of blood T cell repertoires in COVID-19. The wider study: Sites across the United States, Italy and Spain contributed samples from acute and convalescent COVID-19. T cells, B-cell-depleted T cells, or PBMCs provided the cDNA or gDNA that served as material.

The chain has TRBV2 and TRBJ1-2; 9 nucleotides match TRBD1. Sample: peripheral blood. The sequence came from a woman aged 40 to 50 with COVID-19, enrolled during active disease. CDR3: CASTGGPYYGYTF. CDR3 in DNA: TGTGCCAGTACAGGGGGCCCTTACTATGGCTACACCTTC.